The 2 T cell receptor beta chains below all came from one sample that was sequenced in a study of T cells in Graves' hyperthyroidism and ophthalmopathy. RNA transcripts were the template for amplifying TCR beta CDR3 regions. Using the HTBI primer set, a first-round RT-PCR was run on the TCR CDR3. Using its own MiXCR run on the multiplex PCR reads, TCRdb lists one record per CDR3 protein. This sample has about 500,000 distinct CDR3 sequences, with around 50% found just once. Sequenced sample: peripheral blood or thyroid tissue (not recorded which). Every receptor here comes from an adult woman with Graves' disease, either hyperthyroidism or ophthalmopathy (not recorded which).

The rearrangement uses TRBV2 and TRBJ2-7; TRBD1 is a possible D gene (6 bases). Germline V CDR1 and CDR2: SNHLY, FYNNEI. V was cut by 7 bases and J by 2 bases, with 15 bases left in between. The CDR3 loop spans 14 amino acids. For the CDR3, the DNA is TGTGCCAGCATGGAGACAGGTAGAGCCTACGAGCAGTACTTC. Translation: CASMETGRAYEQYF.

The chain couples TRBV10-3 to TRBJ2-2, with a weak D call TRBD1 (5 bases). Germline V gives CDR1 ENHRY, CDR2 SYGVKD. Deletions cut 3 bases from V and 1 base from J, with 9 bases between. The CDR3 totals 15 residues. CDR3 in amino acids: CAISERGQNTGELFF. DNA for the CDR3: TGTGCCATCAGTGAAAGAGGACAGAACACCGGGGAGCTGTTTTTT.